This TCR beta chain was identified in a study of T cell responses to AZD1222 COVID-19 vaccine. Whole-study results and caveats: Without day 14 samples, only post-peak T cell repertoires were studied.

CDR3 length: 14 amino acids. The V gene's germline CDR1 is GTSNPN and CDR2 SVGIG (reference sequence). Trimming took 7 bases from V and 7 from J; bases not matched to a gene: 11. Remarks on this clone: Its antigen is not identified.

The protocol was immunoSEQ multiplex PCR, while the TCRdb copy is restricted to in-frame clones and leaves out a portion. The data contain 100,000 to 150,000 clones, around 90% of them singletons. This chain links TRBV30 with TRBJ1-5, with 9 bases lining up with TRBD1. Specimen: peripheral blood, collected on day 0 of AZD1222 vaccination. The clonotype was recovered from an adult in good health. The CDR3 DNA reads as TGTGCCTCGCAGGCACAGGGGGCAGGCCAGCCCCAGCATTTT. This codes for CASQAQGAGQPQHF. Based on the CDR3 plus reference TRBV30 and TRBJ1-5, the full variable domain is SQTIHQWPATLVQPVGSPLSLECTVEGTSNPNLYWYRQAAGRGLQLLFYSVGIGQISSEVPQNLSASRPQDRQFILSSKKLLLSDSGFYLCASQAQGAGQPQHFGDGTRLSIL.